This T cell receptor beta chain originates from a study of blood T cell repertoires in COVID-19. TCRdb keeps only in-frame clones here, not all; method: immunoSEQ multiplex PCR. This repertoire shows about 120,000 clones, 78% found once; its top ten account for over 2%. Per germline, CDR1 LNHNV and CDR2 YYDKDF (reference sequence). The CDR3 is 14 amino acids. Deletions cut 2 bases from V and 4 bases from J, with 8 bases between. What was sequenced was peripheral blood. This receptor was obtained from a man between 70 and 80 years old with acute or convalescent COVID-19. The genes are TRBV15 and TRBJ1-4; D uncertain. The CDR3 spells CATSRYGDNEKLFF. DNA for the CDR3: TGTGCCACCAGCAGATACGGGGATAATGAAAAACTGTTTTTT.